The next 10 T cell receptor beta chains were all read from a single sample in a study of T cells in Graves' hyperthyroidism and ophthalmopathy. TCR beta CDR3 region amplification was performed from RNA transcripts. The TCR CDR3 was amplified in a first-round RT-PCR using the HTBI primer set. From the multiplex PCR reads, TCRdb called clonotypes with MiXCR, one entry per CDR3 protein. The sample gives about half a million distinct CDR3 sequences, around 22% of which show up once; roughly 12% is in the top ten. The specimen was blood. The receptor set was obtained from a young woman with Graves' ophthalmopathy.

There are many counts of this clonotype. The chain recombines TRBV7-6 with TRBJ2-5, with 7 bases that match TRBD2. This CDR3 is built from 15 residues. V was pared by 6 bases and J by 1 base, with 8 bases of the junction left unmatched. The V gene's germline CDR1 is SGHVS and CDR2 FNYEAQ. Written as DNA, the CDR3 is TGTGCCAGCAGGTTCTGGCGGGGGACCCAAGAGACCCAGTACTTC. Its translation: CASRFWRGTQETQYF.

This clonotype was seen a handful of times. The chain recombines TRBV27 with TRBJ1-5, with a tentative D call TRBD1 (5 bases). With 6 bases removed from V and 0 bases from J, the gap between germline ends came to 12 bases. CDR3 size: 15 residues. Germline CDR1 MNHEY, CDR2 SMNVEV (reference sequence). CDR3 in amino acids: CASSPRGISNQPQHF. For the CDR3, the DNA is TGTGCCAGCAGCCCACGGGGGATTAGCAATCAGCCCCAGCATTTT.

This clonotype has only a few counts. This rearrangement joins TRBV6-2 or TRBV6-3 to TRBJ1-5; TRBD1 matches 8 bases. After removal of 7 bases from V and 1 base from J, the junction contained 3 bases not matched to a gene. The CDR3 loop spans 14 amino acids. Germline V gene sequence: CDR1 MNHEY, CDR2 SVGEGT. The CDR3: CASKRQGSNQPQHF. CDR3 nucleotide sequence: TGTGCCAGCAAAAGACAGGGGAGCAATCAGCCCCAGCATTTT.

This clonotype came up many times. The chain recombines TRBV20-1 with TRBJ1-2; possible D gene TRBD1, 5 bases. Trimming pared 6 bases from V and 8 bases from J, leaving 25 bases between. Germline-derived CDR1 and CDR2 are DFQATT and SNEGSKA (reference sequence). The CDR3 spans 15 residues. As DNA, the CDR3 is TGCAGTGCCCTAACTCCGGGACGGCCCGCAGAAGGCTACACCTTC. Translation: CSALTPGRPAEGYTF.

The chain recombines TRBV24-1 with TRBJ2-1; the D gene is possibly TRBD2 (6 bases). V lost 5 bases to trimming and J lost 5 bases, with 18 bases between them. This CDR3 is built from 16 residues. Germline CDR1 is KGHDR and CDR2 is SFDVKD. The CDR3 loop reads CATSGGIRGYDNEQFF. The CDR3 DNA reads TGTGCCACCAGTGGCGGGATCCGGGGGTACGACAATGAGCAGTTCTTC.

This clonotype was counted only a few times. The J gene is TRBJ1-1, the V gene TRBV10-2, with no clear D. Trimming stripped 7 bases from V and 5 bases from J, with 11 bases between. From germline, CDR1 is WSHSY and CDR2 SAAADI. The CDR3 is made up of 12 amino acids. In nucleotides, the CDR3 is TGCGCCAGCAAGTCGGGAGAAACTGAAGCTTTCTTT. Translated, it gives CASKSGETEAFF.

CDR3 DNA: TGTGCCAGCACGAAGGGACACCAGAACACCGGGGAGCTGTTTTTT. Translating it yields CASTKGHQNTGELFF. V and J are TRBV28 and TRBJ2-2; maybe TRBD1 (6 bases). V was pared by 7 bases and J by 1 base, with 13 bases between. The germline V gene encodes CDR1 MDHEN and CDR2 SYDVKM. CDR3 length: 15 amino acids.

This clonotype has a handful of counts. The J gene is TRBJ2-5, the V gene TRBV20-1; no firm D call. V was trimmed by 3 bases and J by 2 bases, leaving 10 bases between them. The germline gives CDR1 DFQATT, CDR2 SNEGSKA (reference sequence). The CDR3 contains 13 residues. As DNA, the CDR3 is TGCAGTGCTAGGTCCGGGTGGCAAGAGACCCAGTACTTC. This translates into CSARSGWQETQYF.

This clonotype was seen at least ten times. The rearrangement joins TRBV10-3 to TRBJ2-5; no firm D call. The length of the CDR3 is 13 residues. Trimming pared 6 bases from V and 4 bases from J, leaving 12 bases between. The germline V gene encodes CDR1 ENHRY and CDR2 SYGVKD. The CDR3 DNA follows: TGTGCCATCAGGAAGGACGCACCAGAGACCCAGTACTTC. Its translation is CAIRKDAPETQYF.

The CDR3 spells CAGGPTENTEAFF. CDR3 in DNA: TGTGCCGGGGGCCCGACAGAGAACACTGAAGCTTTCTTT. This rearrangement joins TRBV12-3 or TRBV12-4 to TRBJ1-1, with a weak D call TRBD1 (6 bases). The CDR3 length is 13 residues. V was trimmed by 11 bases and J by 1 base, leaving 14 bases between them.